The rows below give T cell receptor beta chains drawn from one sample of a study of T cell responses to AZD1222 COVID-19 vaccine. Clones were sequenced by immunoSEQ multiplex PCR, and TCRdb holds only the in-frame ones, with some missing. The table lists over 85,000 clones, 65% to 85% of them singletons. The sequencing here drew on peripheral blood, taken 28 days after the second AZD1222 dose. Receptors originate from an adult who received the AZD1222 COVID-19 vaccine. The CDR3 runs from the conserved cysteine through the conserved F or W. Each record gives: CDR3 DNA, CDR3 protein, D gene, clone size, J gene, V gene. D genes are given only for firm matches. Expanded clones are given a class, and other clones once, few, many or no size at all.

TGTGCCAGCAGCTCCTCGAGAAACTATGGCTACACCTTC,CASSSSRNYGYTF,.,.,TRBJ1-2,TRBV5-4
TGTGCCAGCAGCCCCCGGACAGGTCAATACGAGCAGTACTTC,CASSPRTGQYEQYF,TRBD1,.,TRBJ2-7,TRBV13
TGTGCCAGCAGCCTCCAGAGCCGTCTAGGGTTGACAGATACGCAGTATTTT,CASSLQSRLGLTDTQYF,.,.,TRBJ2-3,TRBV9
TGTGCCAGCAGTGAAGACAGTCGTAACACTGAAGCTTTCTTT,CASSEDSRNTEAFF,.,.,TRBJ1-1,TRBV25-1
TGTGCCAGCAGCCAATCCGGGACAGTCTACGAGCAGTACTTC,CASSQSGTVYEQYF,TRBD1,.,TRBJ2-7,TRBV7-9
TGTGCCAGCACCAACGGACTAGCGGGAGTTGAGCAGTACTTC,CASTNGLAGVEQYF,TRBD2,.,TRBJ2-7,TRBV6-5
TGTGCCAGCAGCCAAGAAGGGACAGCTTACACTGAAGCTTTCTTT,CASSQEGTAYTEAFF,TRBD1,once,TRBJ1-1,TRBV3-1/TRBV3-2
TGTGCCAGCAGTTCAGGACAGGCGAATGTCGAAAAACTGTTTTTT,CASSSGQANVEKLFF,TRBD1,.,TRBJ1-4,TRBV6-2/TRBV6-3
TGTGCCAGCAGCGACCGACTAGGTAGCACAGATACGCAGTATTTT,CASSDRLGSTDTQYF,.,once,TRBJ2-3,TRBV11-2
TGTGCCAGCAGTGAAGCCCCGGGAGACCCTAACTATGGCTACACCTTC,CASSEAPGDPNYGYTF,.,.,TRBJ1-2,TRBV2
TGCGCCAGCAGCCAAGAGGGATTAGCGGGAGGGCCGTACGAGCAGTACTTC,CASSQEGLAGGPYEQYF,TRBD2,.,TRBJ2-7,TRBV4-3
TGTGCCAGCAGCCACCGACAGGAAGGCACAGATACGCAGTATTTT,CASSHRQEGTDTQYF,.,once,TRBJ2-3,TRBV4-2
TGTGCCAGCAGCTACCGGGGCCCCGGGGAAAAACTGTTTTTT,CASSYRGPGEKLFF,.,.,TRBJ1-4,TRBV3-1/TRBV3-2
TGTGCCAGCAGTGAAAGGTTCAGGCTGTACCAAGAGACCCAGTACTTC,CASSERFRLYQETQYF,.,.,TRBJ2-5,TRBV6-1
TGTGCCAGCAGCAGGGGACAGACCTACGAGCAGTACTTC,CASSRGQTYEQYF,TRBD1,few,TRBJ2-7,TRBV5-6
TGTGCCAGCAGCACCCTAGCGGGCGCCTCCTCCTACGAGCAGTACTTC,CASSTLAGASSYEQYF,.,.,TRBJ2-7,TRBV21-1
TGTGCCAGCAGCCAAGTTCAACCGGCCCGGAATTCACCCCTCCACTTT,CASSQVQPARNSPLHF,.,.,TRBJ1-6,TRBV3-1/TRBV3-2
TGTGCCAGCAGTGCGGATAGGAACACTGAAGCTTTCTTT,CASSADRNTEAFF,.,.,TRBJ1-1,TRBV2
TGTGCCTGGACTCAGGACAGGGTAGGTTACGAGCAGTACTTC,CAWTQDRVGYEQYF,TRBD1,.,TRBJ2-7,TRBV30
TGTGCCAGCAGCGTAGTCGGGGATCAGCCCCAGCATTTT,CASSVVGDQPQHF,.,.,TRBJ1-5,TRBV9
TGTGCCAGCAGCTTGGCGACAGGCAGGAAAACCGGGGAGCTGTTTTTT,CASSLATGRKTGELFF,.,.,TRBJ2-2,TRBV7-6
TGTGCCAGCAGCTACGGACGCCGGAACACTGAAGCTTTCTTT,CASSYGRRNTEAFF,.,.,TRBJ1-1,TRBV13
TGTGCCAGCAGCTTAGCACAGTTCCCAGATACGCAGTATTTT,CASSLAQFPDTQYF,.,.,TRBJ2-3,TRBV7-2
TGTGCCAGCACACAAACCGCGTACAATGAGCAGTTCTTC,CASTQTAYNEQFF,.,.,TRBJ2-1,TRBV6-5
TGTGCCAGCTCACCAACAAGGGAGCTGTTTTTT,CASSPTRELFF,.,.,TRBJ2-2,TRBV18
TGTGCCAGCAGCTTTGGGAGGGGACTGTTTGGCTACACCTTC,CASSFGRGLFGYTF,.,.,TRBJ1-2,TRBV7-8
TGTGCCAGTAGTATTCAGGGCTTGAACTATGGCTACACCTTC,CASSIQGLNYGYTF,.,.,TRBJ1-2,TRBV19
TGTGCCAGCAGTTACTCGATCGGGACAGACTATGGCTACACCTTC,CASSYSIGTDYGYTF,TRBD1,.,TRBJ1-2,TRBV6-5
TGCGCCAGCAGAGCAGTGAACACTGAAGCTTTCTTT,CASRAVNTEAFF,.,.,TRBJ1-1,TRBV5-1
TGTGCCAGTAGTATAATGGGACAGGGATACTATGGCTACACCTTC,CASSIMGQGYYGYTF,TRBD1,.,TRBJ1-2,TRBV19
TGTGCCAGCAGTGAGGTAGACTCCGGAGGCACAGATACGCAGTATTTT,CASSEVDSGGTDTQYF,.,.,TRBJ2-3,TRBV25-1
TGTGCCAGTAGCGAATCTAATTCACCCCTCCACTTT,CASSESNSPLHF,.,.,TRBJ1-6,TRBV19